One and the same sample provided the 16 T cell receptor beta chains below, sequenced in a study of Ad26.COV2.S vaccination and SARS-CoV-2 variants. Clones were sequenced by immunoSEQ multiplex PCR, and TCRdb holds only the in-frame ones, with some missing. The sample shows approximately 340,000 clones, about 92% of them seen only once. Sequences were derived from peripheral blood, sampled after recovery from COVID-19. Receptor source: a human donor who had recovered from COVID-19.

This clone was counted a single time. The chain combines TRBV5-1 with TRBJ2-1; the match to TRBD2 covers 7 bases. The V gene's germline CDR1 is SGHRS and CDR2 YFSETQ. The CDR3 extends over 14 amino acids. Unmatched junction bases numbered 6, after V lost 0 bases and J lost 9 bases. CDR3: CASSLVPGGSEQFF. The DNA for the CDR3 is TGCGCCAGCAGCTTGGTCCCGGGCGGGAGTGAGCAGTTCTTC.

This chain joins TRBV27 and TRBJ2-7; no definite D call. The length of the CDR3 is 17 residues. Germline lookup yields CDR1 MNHEY and CDR2 SMNVEV (reference sequence). Between the trimmed V and J ends, which lost 11 bases and 1 base, there was a span of 27 bases. The CDR3 region is CASADARQLHGSYEQYF. The CDR3 nucleotides are TGTGCCTCTGCTGACGCGCGACAACTCCACGGATCCTACGAGCAGTACTTC.

The chain joins TRBV19 to TRBJ2-5; 9 nucleotides align to TRBD2. Germline V gene lookup returns CDR1 LNHDA and CDR2 SQIVND (reference sequence). Trimming removed 7 bases from V and 6 bases from J; junction bases left unmatched: 12. The CDR3 length is 15 residues. The CDR3: CASTAREAGGKTQYF. DNA for the CDR3: TGTGCCAGTACCGCCCGGGAGGCGGGGGGGAAGACCCAGTACTTC.

The chain links TRBV12-3 or TRBV12-4 to TRBJ2-5; maybe TRBD2 (5 bases). Between the trimmed V and J ends, which lost 7 bases and 4 bases, there was a span of 10 bases. The CDR3 sequence is 12 residues long. The chain's CDR3 is CASTASGETQYF. DNA for the CDR3: TGTGCCAGCACGGCGAGCGGAGAGACCCAGTACTTC.

The rearrangement uses TRBV7-8 and TRBJ1-1, with D uncertain. Per the germline V gene, CDR1 is SGHVS and CDR2 is FQNEAQ. There are 12 residues in the CDR3. V lost 5 bases to trimming and J lost 4 bases, with 8 bases between them. The CDR3 sequence: CASSPVRTEAFF. CDR3 bases: TGTGCCAGCAGCCCCGTGCGCACTGAAGCTTTCTTT.

As to this clone: Mismatch with germline at one junction end may stem from a read error. J is TRBJ2-3 and V is TRBV10-3; the D gene is possibly TRBD2 (6 bases). CDR1 ENHRY and CDR2 SYGVKD come from the germline V gene. This CDR3 comprises 10 residues. The CDR3 DNA follows: TGCGCTAGCGAAACAGATACGCAGTATTTT. Translated, it gives CASETDTQYF.

The chain combines TRBV6-6 with TRBJ1-1; 7 bases match TRBD1. Germline V gene data show CDR1 as MNHNY and CDR2 as SVGAGI (reference sequence). Trimming cost V 2 bases and J 2 bases; bases outside gene matches: 8. The length of the CDR3 is 16 residues. The CDR3 is CASSYPQQGVNTEAFF. Here the CDR3 DNA reads TGTGCCAGCAGTTACCCCCAGCAGGGGGTAAACACTGAAGCTTTCTTT.

This clone was detected only a few times. The chain recombines TRBV27 with TRBJ2-6; D not resolved. Germline CDR1 reads MNHEY; CDR2 reads SMNVEV (reference sequence). V gave up 1 base and J gave up 0 bases, with 7 bases separating them. This CDR3 contains 16 residues. The CDR3 sequence: CASSLLTVSGANVLTF. In DNA form, the CDR3 reads TGTGCCAGCAGTTTATTGACGGTCTCTGGGGCCAACGTCCTGACTTTC.

This CDR3 is CASSHRQGAEAFF. The CDR3, as DNA: TGTGCCAGCAGTCACCGACAGGGCGCTGAAGCTTTCTTT. The chain uses TRBV2 and TRBJ1-1, with 7 positions matching TRBD1. CDR3 length equals 13 residues. The ends lost 5 bases at V and 6 bases at J; junction bases unmatched: 6. Germline lookup yields CDR1 SNHLY and CDR2 FYNNEI.

The chain recombines TRBV12-5 with TRBJ2-5; 12 bases match TRBD2. Germline V CDR1 and CDR2: LGHNT, FRNRAP. Germline trimming cut 0 bases from V and 4 bases from J; bases unmatched to any gene: 6. CDR3 length: 17 residues. The CDR3: CASGLVQLAGGRETQYF. DNA of the CDR3: TGTGCTAGTGGTTTGGTACAGCTAGCGGGGGGGCGAGAGACCCAGTACTTC.

This CDR3 reads CASSSPPREPERSYTF. CDR3 in DNA: TGTGCCAGCAGCTCACCCCCGAGGGAGCCGGAGAGGAGCTACACCTTC. The chain links TRBV7-9 to TRBJ1-2; D remains unclear. Germline V gene sequence: CDR1 SEHNR, CDR2 FQNEAQ (reference sequence). Trimming removed 4 bases from V and 9 bases from J, with 24 bases in between. The CDR3 sequence is 16 residues long. The variable domain in full, completed from reference TRBV7-9 and TRBJ1-2, reads DTGVSQNPRHKITKRGQNVTFRCDPISEHNRLYWYRQTLGQGPEFLTYFQNEAQLEKSRLLSDRFSAERPKGSFSTLEIQRTEQGDSAMYLCASSSPPREPERSYTFGSGTRLTVV.

This chain connects TRBV19 to TRBJ1-2; 7 bases map to TRBD1. The CDR3 extends over 17 amino acids. Germline V CDR1 and CDR2: LNHDA, SQIVND (reference sequence). J lost 5 bases, V lost 9 bases, and 21 bases had no gene match. The chain's CDR3 is CASRKNTRDSGGYGYTF. The CDR3 DNA sequence: TGTGCCAGCAGAAAAAACACCAGGGACAGCGGTGGATATGGCTACACCTTC.

This chain uses TRBV4-1 with TRBJ2-3, with D hard to call. With 2 bases removed from V and 2 bases from J, the gap between germline ends came to 2 bases. CDR1 and CDR2 (germline): MGHRA, YSYEKL. This CDR3 spans 12 amino acids. The CDR3 loop is CASSQPTDTQYF. CDR3 DNA sequence: TGCGCCAGCAGCCAACCCACAGATACGCAGTATTTT.

The gene calls are TRBV6-5 and TRBJ2-1; 8 nucleotides align to TRBD1. The CDR3 length is 13 residues. Germline CDR1 and CDR2: MNHEY and SVGAGI. Losses at the gene ends were 1 base for V and 15 bases for J; bases not matched to a gene: 8. The DNA for the CDR3 is TGTGCCAGCAGTTACTTCAACCCACAGGGGGGGTTCTTC. It codes for CASSYFNPQGGFF.

The rearrangement joins TRBV19 to TRBJ2-2, with unresolved D. V gave up 5 bases and J gave up 0 bases, with 13 bases separating them. Germline CDR1 LNHDA, CDR2 SQIVND (reference sequence). The CDR3 has 16 amino acids. As DNA, the CDR3 is TGTGCCAGTAGTTGGAAGTACGGCGCGAACACCGGGGAGCTGTTTTTT. Translating gives CASSWKYGANTGELFF.

This CDR3 reads CASSLGKNGYTF. The DNA of the CDR3 is TGTGCCAGCAGCTTGGGGAAAAATGGCTACACCTTC. The chain recombines TRBV5-6 with TRBJ1-2; no clear D. The CDR3 loop spans 12 amino acids. The V end was cut by 0 bases, the J end by 6 bases, with 6 bases between. Germline V gives CDR1 SGHDT, CDR2 YYEEEE.